The clone carrying this T cell receptor beta chain was counted ten times or more. Antigen specificity is unknown. Individual cDNA molecules received unique molecular identifiers during library preparation. TCRdb reanalysed the 5' RACE reads using MiXCR and keeps one entry per CDR3 protein. Of approximately 70,000 distinct CDR3 sequences in the sample, approximately 13% were seen once. Germline V gene sequence: CDR1 MNHNS, CDR2 SASEGT. V lost 9 bases, J lost 4 bases, and 11 bases stayed unmatched. The CDR3 sequence is 15 residues long. The data were obtained in a study of early T cells in non-severe SARS-CoV-2 infection. Study information: The sequenced material was bulk RNA from unsorted whole blood, and its chains were unpaired. Regarding the study as a whole: In VDJdb matching, anti-spike CD8 responses were favored while private and CD4 specificities went missing.

The TCR was taken from an adult who was a healthcare worker with PCR-confirmed SARS-CoV-2 infection or an uninfected control (not recorded which). The material sequenced was whole blood, taken at baseline. The chain has TRBV6-1 and TRBJ1-1; 10 nucleotides line up with TRBD1. CDR3 in amino acids: CASTRQGARGTEAFF. The CDR3, as DNA: TGTGCCAGTACTCGACAGGGGGCTAGGGGCACTGAAGCTTTCTTT.